What follows are 5 T cell receptor beta chains derived from one specimen sequenced in a study of shared clonotypes between healthy human individuals (dated by TCRdb to about 2020). Receptors were amplified or captured by the immunoSEQ multiplex PCR assay. The immuneACCESS repertoire file appears here via TCRdb, limited to in-frame rearrangements. These files lack a portion of the clones; in checked studies, under half of the deficit traces to unresolved V genes, and the cause of the others is not known. This sample lists around 2.1 million clones; 93% were detected once. The ten largest clones capture around 1.7% of the sample. CD8 naive samples were CD45RO-negative cells positively selected for CCR7, giving a CD45RA+CCR7+ population that excluded TemRA cells. Sequenced input: naive CD8+ T cells from PBMCs. Read against the paper, the sample's cell subset or site label means: CD45RA+CCR7+. Receptors were obtained from a man younger than 30 in good health. Some clones in this sample may be carry-over from other donors' samples.

The chain couples TRBV11-3 to TRBJ1-5; 12 bases are shared with TRBD1. V lost 6 bases and J lost 1; bases outside the gene matches: 10. The CDR3 has 18 amino acids. The V gene's germline CDR1 is SGHNT and CDR2 YENEEA. The CDR3 loop is CASSRDRGRWVSNQPQHF. The CDR3 region has the DNA TGTGCCAGCAGTCGGGACAGGGGGCGCTGGGTGAGCAATCAGCCCCAGCATTTT.

The rearrangement links TRBV2 to TRBJ2-1; D is ambiguous. Germline V gene data show CDR1 as SNHLY and CDR2 as FYNNEI. V was trimmed by 4 bases and J by 1 base, leaving 23 bases between them. This CDR3 contains 19 residues. The CDR3 is CASSGVRTSFYSSYNEQFF. The CDR3 bases are TGTGCCAGCAGTGGGGTGCGGACCTCCTTCTACTCTTCCTACAATGAGCAGTTCTTC.

J is TRBJ1-3 and V is TRBV5-1, with 12 bases identical to TRBD1. The CDR3 is made up of 17 amino acids. The V gene's germline CDR1 is SGHRS and CDR2 YFSETQ. V trimming: 4 bases; J trimming: 2 bases; junction bases outside the gene matches: 7. This CDR3 reads CASSPGTGGSAGNTIYF. The CDR3 DNA reads as TGCGCCAGCAGCCCCGGGACAGGGGGCAGTGCTGGAAACACCATATATTTT.

This chain joins TRBV5-4 and TRBJ2-1; 7 nucleotides line up with TRBD2. V lost 1 base and J lost 4; bases outside the gene matches: 8. Germline CDR1 is SGHNT and CDR2 is YYREEE (reference sequence). The CDR3 is 16 residues long. The CDR3 DNA reads as TGTGCCAGCAGCTTGCGGCGGGAGATTCATTACAATGAGCAGTTCTTC. It yields the protein CASSLRREIHYNEQFF.

The chain uses TRBV19 and TRBJ1-5; unclear D gene. The germline V gene encodes CDR1 LNHDA and CDR2 SQIVND (reference sequence). The CDR3 has 16 amino acids. Trimming left V 3 bases short and J 0 bases short, with 12 bases between. The CDR3 DNA follows: TGTGCCAGTAGTATCGGGCGAGGTGCTAGCAATCAGCCCCAGCATTTT. This encodes CASSIGRGASNQPQHF.